A selection of T cell receptor beta chains follows, all from one sample in a study of response to subunit inactivated influenza vaccine. One entry per CDR3 protein results from TCRdb running MiXCR on the RT-PCR reads. The sample yields 600,000 to 850,000 distinct CDR3 sequences, 14% seen once. Source: PBMCs from blood, taken around two weeks before vaccination. The receptors derive from a man over 45 who received an inactivated influenza vaccine. Both conserved end residues are part of each CDR3. A D gene is named only where the DNA matches it firmly. Expanded clones get a size class; other rows say once, few or many, or leave the size out.

>TRBD2|TRBV7-2|TRBJ2-3|few
TGTGCCAGCAGCATCCGGACTAGCGGGAGTTCAGATACGCAGTATTTT
CASSIRTSGSSDTQYF
>TRBD2|TRBV7-8|TRBJ2-1|few
TGTGCCAGCAGCTTAGAACTAGCGGGAGTAAGCTCCTACAATGAGCAGTTCTTC
CASSLELAGVSSYNEQFF
>TRBD1|TRBV7-9|TRBJ2-3|few
TGTGCCAGCAAGGGGGCCCGGAGCACAGATACGCAGTATTTT
CASKGARSTDTQYF
>.|TRBV12-3/TRBV12-4|TRBJ1-5|.
TGTGCCAGCAGTTTAGTAGGCAGGGTAGGAAATCAGCCCCAGCATTTT
CASSLVGRVGNQPQHF
>.|TRBV5-1|TRBJ2-7|many
TGCGCCAGCAGCTTAGTATCCGGGTTGAGAAGTGAGCAGTACTTC
CASSLVSGLRSEQYF
>.|TRBV14|TRBJ2-3|few
TGTGCCAGCAGCCAACAGGGCGGATCTAGCACAGATACGCAGTATTTT
CASSQQGGSSTDTQYF
>.|TRBV4-2|TRBJ2-5|once
TGTGCCACCAGCCAAGACCTACAAGAGACCCAGTACTTC
CATSQDLQETQYF
>.|TRBV19|TRBJ2-1|.
TGTGCCAGTAACCCCGGGGGCAGGACAGAGCAGTTCTTC
CASNPGGRTEQFF
>TRBD1|TRBV6-1|TRBJ2-4|few
TGTGCCAGCAGTGACCCCCGGACAGGGGGAACCAAAAACATTCAGTACTTC
CASSDPRTGGTKNIQYF
>.|TRBV19|TRBJ1-1|few
TGTGCCAGTAGTACGTGGGGGAACACTGAAGCTTTCTTT
CASSTWGNTEAFF